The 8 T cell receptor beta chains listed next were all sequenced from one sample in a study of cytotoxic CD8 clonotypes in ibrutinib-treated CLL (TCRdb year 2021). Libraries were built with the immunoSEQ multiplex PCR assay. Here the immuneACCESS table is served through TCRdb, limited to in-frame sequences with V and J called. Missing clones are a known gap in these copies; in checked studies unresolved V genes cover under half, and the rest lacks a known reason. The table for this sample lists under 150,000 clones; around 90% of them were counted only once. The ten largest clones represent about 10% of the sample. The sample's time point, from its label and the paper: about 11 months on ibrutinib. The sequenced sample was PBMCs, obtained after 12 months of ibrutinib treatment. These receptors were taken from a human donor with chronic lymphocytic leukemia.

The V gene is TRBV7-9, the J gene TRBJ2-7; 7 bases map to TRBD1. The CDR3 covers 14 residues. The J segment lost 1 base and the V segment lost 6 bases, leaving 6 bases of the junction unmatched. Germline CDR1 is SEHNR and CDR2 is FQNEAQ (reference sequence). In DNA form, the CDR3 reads TGTGCCAGCAGAGATTGGACAGGATCCTACGAGCAGTACTTC. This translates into CASRDWTGSYEQYF.

The CDR3 spells CASSYRRDRGGYTF. In DNA, the CDR3 is TGTGCCAGCAGTTACCGCCGGGACAGAGGTGGCTACACCTTC. The rearrangement joins TRBV6-5 to TRBJ1-2, with 7 bases matching TRBD1. In germline, CDR1 is MNHEY, CDR2 SVGAGI. This CDR3 comprises 14 residues. V lost 2 bases to trimming and J lost 7 bases; unmatched junction nucleotides: 7.

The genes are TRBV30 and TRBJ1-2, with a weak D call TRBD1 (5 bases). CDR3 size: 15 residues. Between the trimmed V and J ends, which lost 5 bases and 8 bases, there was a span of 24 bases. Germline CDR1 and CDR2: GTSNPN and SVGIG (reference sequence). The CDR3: CAWRRGYWDSLGYTF. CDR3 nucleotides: TGTGCCTGGCGACGGGGTTACTGGGACTCTCTGGGCTACACCTTC. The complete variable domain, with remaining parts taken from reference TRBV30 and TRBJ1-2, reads SQTIHQWPATLVQPVGSPLSLECTVEGTSNPNLYWYRQAAGRGLQLLFYSVGIGQISSEVPQNLSASRPQDRQFILSSKKLLLSDSGFYLCAWRRGYWDSLGYTFGSGTRLTVV.

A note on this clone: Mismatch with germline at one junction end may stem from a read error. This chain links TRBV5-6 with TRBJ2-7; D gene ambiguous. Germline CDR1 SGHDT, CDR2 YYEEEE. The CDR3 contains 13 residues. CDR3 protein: CASSRGSPYGQYF. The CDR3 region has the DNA TGTGCCAGCAGCCGAGGATCTCCCTACGGGCAGTACTTC.

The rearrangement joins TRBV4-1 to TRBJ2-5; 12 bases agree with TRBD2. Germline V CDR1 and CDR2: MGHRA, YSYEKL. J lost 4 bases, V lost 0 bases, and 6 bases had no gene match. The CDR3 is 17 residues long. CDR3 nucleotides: TGCGCCAGCAGCCAAGACTGGCCGGGACTAGCGGGAGAGACCCAGTACTTC. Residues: CASSQDWPGLAGETQYF.

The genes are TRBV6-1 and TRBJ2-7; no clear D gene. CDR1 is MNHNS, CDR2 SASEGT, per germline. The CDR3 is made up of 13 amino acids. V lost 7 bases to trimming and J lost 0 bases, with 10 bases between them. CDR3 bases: TGTGCCAGCAACTCTCCACCCTCCTACGAGCAGTACTTC. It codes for CASNSPPSYEQYF.

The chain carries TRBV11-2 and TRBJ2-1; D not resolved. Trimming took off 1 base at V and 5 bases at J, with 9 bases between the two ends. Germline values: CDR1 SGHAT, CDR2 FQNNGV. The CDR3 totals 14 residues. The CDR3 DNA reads TGTGCCAGCAGCTTAGGGATAACCAACAATGAGCAGTTCTTC. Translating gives CASSLGITNNEQFF.

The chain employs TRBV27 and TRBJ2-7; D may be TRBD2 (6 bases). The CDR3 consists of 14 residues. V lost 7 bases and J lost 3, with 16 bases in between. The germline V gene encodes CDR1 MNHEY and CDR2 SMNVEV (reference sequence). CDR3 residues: CASTKGTGGYEQYF. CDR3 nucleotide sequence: TGTGCCAGCACCAAAGGGACCGGGGGCTACGAGCAGTACTTC.